A single sample gave rise to the 3 T cell receptor beta chains below, sequenced in a study of TIL therapy for anti-PD-1-resistant metastatic lung cancer. The time point is: pre-treatment sample, taken before nivolumab and TIL therapy. The tumor samples were excised metastases, mostly pleural nodules or supraclavicular lymph nodes. This was the immunoSEQ v3 assay. Profiled with immunoSEQ multiplex PCR; TCRdb holds only in-frame clones, not every one. The sample holds about 50,000 clones, 70% to 85% seen once. Material: tumor tissue, obtained at baseline. All receptors derive from a person between 25 and 80 years old with non-small cell lung cancer.

This clone was observed a handful of times. The chain joins TRBV15 to TRBJ1-5; a weak D match, TRBD1 (5 bases). V lost 6 bases to trimming and J lost 1 base, with 16 bases between them. The CDR3 sequence is 16 residues long. Per germline, CDR1 LNHNV and CDR2 YYDKDF (reference sequence). The CDR3 DNA follows: TGTGCCACCAGTGGGGGTGAAGCGTTAAGCAATCAGCCCCAGCATTTT. It codes for CATSGGEALSNQPQHF.

The chain combines TRBV9 with TRBJ1-4, with 7 nucleotides matching TRBD1. The CDR3 runs to 12 residues. Looked up from germline, CDR1 is SGDLS and CDR2 is YYNGEE. V trimming: 4 bases; J trimming: 10 bases; junction bases outside the gene matches: 4. In DNA form, the CDR3 reads TGTGCCAGCAGCCCGAGACAGGGAAAACTGTTTTTT. Translation gives CASSPRQGKLFF.

This clone has only one observation. This chain connects TRBV27 to TRBJ1-5; D is possibly TRBD1 (5 bases). Germline-derived CDR1 and CDR2 are MNHEY and SMNVEV (reference sequence). The V end was cut by 2 bases, the J end by 1 base, with 12 bases between. The CDR3 spans 16 residues. In nucleotides, the CDR3 is TGTGCCAGCAGTTTAGGCAGGGTCGGAAGCAATCAGCCCCAGCATTTT. Its translation: CASSLGRVGSNQPQHF.